This T cell receptor beta chain comes out of a study of blood T cell repertoires in COVID-19. The germline gives CDR1 MNHNY, CDR2 SVGAGI (reference sequence). This CDR3 has 15 amino acids. V gave up 7 bases and J gave up 0 bases; unmatched junction bases: 7. Sequencing used immunoSEQ multiplex PCR; TCRdb keeps in-frame clones, though not all of them. The table shows 260,000 or so clones, with under 90% occurring only once. The sequencing input was PBMCs or T cells enriched from blood (not recorded which). V usage is TRBV6-6 and J usage is TRBJ2-7; 9 bases align to TRBD1. The source of this sequence is a woman aged 40 to 50 who had been exposed to COVID-19. CDR3 in DNA: TGTGCCAGCACTCCACAGGGGGCCCTCTCCTACGAGCAGTACTTC. As protein: CASTPQGALSYEQYF.